A selection of T cell receptor beta chains follows, all from one sample in a study of T cell repertoires in cytomegalovirus infection. Antigens of these TCRs are unknown. TCRdb called the reads again in MiXCR, with one record for every CDR3 protein. The table lists around 500,000 distinct CDR3 sequences, more than 40% of them singletons, with about 39% in the top ten. The specimen was cultured PBMCs, collected from culture after CMV antigen stimulation. These receptors all come from a human donor in good health (CMV status not recorded). Some clones in this sample may be carry-over from other donors' samples. CDR3s include the opening cysteine and the closing phenylalanine or tryptophan. A D gene is named only where the DNA matches it firmly. Only some rows state a clone size, as once, few, many or a class for expanded clones.

size	V	D	length	J	DNA	CDR3
once	TRBV6-5	.	14	TRBJ2-1	TGTGCCACCGCTGGCCCCCTGTGGTACAATGAGCAGTTCTTC	CATAGPLWYNEQFF
.	TRBV7-9	TRBD2	19	TRBJ2-2	TGTGCCAGCAGCCCCCCGCCGACTAGCGGACCACCGAACACCGGGGAGCTGTTTTTT	CASSPPPTSGPPNTGELFF
few	TRBV19	.	14	TRBJ2-2	TGTGCCAGTCAGGGCGCAGCGAACACCGGGGAGCTGTTTTTT	CASQGAANTGELFF
.	TRBV12-3/TRBV12-4	.	13	TRBJ1-4	TGTGCCAGCAGGTCCGGGACGCATGAAAAACTGTTTTTT	CASRSGTHEKLFF
.	TRBV2	.	16	TRBJ2-1	TGTGCCAGCAGGTACCGAGGGGGGGCGGCGGATAATGAGCAGTTCTTC	CASRYRGGAADNEQFF
once	TRBV4-2	TRBD2	17	TRBJ2-1	TGTGCCAGCAGCCCCCAATTACTAGCGGGAGCCTACAATGAGCAGTTCTTC	CASSPQLLAGAYNEQFF
few	TRBV19	.	16	TRBJ2-7	TGTGCCACTAAACATCAAGACTGGGGAGATTCCTACGAGCAGTACTTC	CATKHQDWGDSYEQYF
.	TRBV12-5	.	16	TRBJ1-6	TGTGCTAGTGGTTTGGTATTGGGGGGATATAATTCACCCCTCCACTTT	CASGLVLGGYNSPLHF
.	TRBV28	.	13	TRBJ2-7	TGTGCCAGCAGCTACAGGGTTCCCTACGAGCAGTACTTC	CASSYRVPYEQYF
.	TRBV12-3/TRBV12-4	.	13	TRBJ2-2	TGTGCCAGCAGTTCAACCGGATCCGGGGAGCTGTTTTTT	CASSSTGSGELFF
.	TRBV2	TRBD1	13	TRBJ1-1	TGTGCCAGCAGGGACAGGGCTAACGCTGAAGCTTTCTTT	CASRDRANAEAFF
.	TRBV6-5	.	17	TRBJ1-2	TGTGCCAGCAGTCAACTAACACGTGGTGGGGGGAACTATGGCTACACCTTC	CASSQLTRGGGNYGYTF
few	TRBV7-9	.	15	TRBJ1-2	TGTGCCAGCAGCTTGGGGGACGAACCTTACTATGGCTACACCTTC	CASSLGDEPYYGYTF
once	TRBV13	.	16	TRBJ2-6	TGTGCCAGCAGCTTGGGGCAGGGCGCTGGGGCCAACGTCCTGACTTTC	CASSLGQGAGANVLTF